This T cell receptor (beta chain) was sequenced for a study of T cell responses to AZD1222 COVID-19 vaccine. Overall study: Second-dose schedules of about 4 or about 12 weeks were combined.

The CDR3 has 16 amino acids. Trimming cost V 1 base and J 4 bases, with 16 bases left between them. Per the germline V gene, CDR1 is LGHDT and CDR2 is YNNKEL (reference sequence). Produced via immunoSEQ multiplex PCR; TCRdb's table is partial and in-frame only. The profile shows 130,000 or so clones, roughly 94% of them singletons. This sequence joins TRBV3-1 (or the pseudogene TRBV3-2) and TRBJ2-5, with D perhaps matching TRBD2 (5 bases). The sequenced sample was peripheral blood, obtained on day 0 of AZD1222 vaccination. This clonotype was sampled from an adult in good health. DNA of the CDR3: TGTGCCAGCAGCCAAGTGTCAGCGGAAGATTTAGAGACCCAGTACTTC. Translating it yields CASSQVSAEDLETQYF.